The rows below give T cell receptor beta chains drawn from one sample of a study of OX40 agonist ivuxolimab in advanced cancers. Clones were read by immunoSEQ multiplex PCR, and TCRdb kept only the in-frame ones, dropping some. The repertoire holds over 15,000 clones, with over 60% as singletons. The starting material was CD4+ or CD8+ T cells sorted from blood, obtained in a trial of the OX40 agonist ivuxolimab. The source of these receptors is an adult with an advanced solid tumor such as melanoma, head and neck, liver or kidney cancer. Each CDR3 is given with its conserved first and last residue. Fields, in order: D gene, V gene, clone size, J gene, CDR3 protein, CDR3 DNA. A D gene is named only where the DNA matches it firmly. Clone size is not always given. Where it is, it says once, few, many or a class for expanded clones.

D gene: .; V gene: TRBV29-1; clone size: .; J gene: TRBJ1-1; CDR3 protein: CSVDGGGERAFF; CDR3 DNA: TGCAGCGTTGATGGCGGGGGGGAGAGGGCTTTCTTT
D gene: .; V gene: TRBV5-4; clone size: .; J gene: TRBJ2-3; CDR3 protein: CASSLAGTGSTDTQYF; CDR3 DNA: TGTGCCAGCAGCTTGGCCGGTACTGGAAGCACAGATACGCAGTATTTT
D gene: .; V gene: TRBV2; clone size: few; J gene: TRBJ1-1; CDR3 protein: CASNGEVRILNTEAFF; CDR3 DNA: TGTGCCAGCAACGGCGAGGTCCGAATACTGAACACTGAAGCTTTCTTT
D gene: .; V gene: TRBV9; clone size: medium-sized; J gene: TRBJ2-2; CDR3 protein: CASSVGGQPGSGELFF; CDR3 DNA: TGTGCCAGCAGCGTAGGTGGACAGCCTGGTAGCGGGGAGCTGTTTTTT
D gene: .; V gene: TRBV6-5; clone size: few; J gene: TRBJ1-4; CDR3 protein: CASSYAGPKLFF; CDR3 DNA: TGTGCCAGCAGTTATGCGGGACCGAAACTGTTTTTT
D gene: TRBD2; V gene: TRBV6-1; clone size: .; J gene: TRBJ2-1; CDR3 protein: CASSEARREYNEQFF; CDR3 DNA: TGTGCCAGCAGTGAAGCGCGGCGGGAGTACAATGAGCAGTTCTTC
D gene: TRBD1; V gene: TRBV28; clone size: .; J gene: TRBJ1-1; CDR3 protein: CASSFQGVNTEAFF; CDR3 DNA: TGTGCCAGCAGTTTTCAGGGGGTCAACACTGAAGCTTTCTTT
D gene: .; V gene: TRBV28; clone size: .; J gene: TRBJ2-5; CDR3 protein: CASSPGGGSLYGETQYF; CDR3 DNA: TGTGCCAGCAGCCCTGGGGGAGGCTCTCTTTACGGGGAGACCCAGTACTTC
D gene: .; V gene: TRBV30; clone size: few; J gene: TRBJ2-7; CDR3 protein: CAWSGDSYEQYF; CDR3 DNA: TGTGCCTGGAGCGGGGATTCCTACGAGCAGTACTTC
D gene: TRBD1; V gene: TRBV6-5; clone size: .; J gene: TRBJ1-1; CDR3 protein: CASTGQGLAFF; CDR3 DNA: TGTGCCAGCACCGGACAGGGTTTAGCTTTCTTT
D gene: TRBD1; V gene: TRBV28; clone size: .; J gene: TRBJ2-5; CDR3 protein: CASSLGRTGKGETQYF; CDR3 DNA: TGTGCCAGCAGTTTAGGTAGGACAGGGAAGGGTGAGACCCAGTACTTC
D gene: TRBD2; V gene: TRBV4-1; clone size: once; J gene: TRBJ2-7; CDR3 protein: CASSQGGLADQSSYEQYF; CDR3 DNA: TGCGCCAGCAGCCAAGGGGGACTAGCGGACCAGAGTTCCTACGAGCAGTACTTC
D gene: .; V gene: TRBV25-1; clone size: .; J gene: TRBJ1-6; CDR3 protein: CASRYRRGSPLHF; CDR3 DNA: TGTGCCAGCAGATACCGACGTGGTTCACCCCTCCACTTT
D gene: .; V gene: TRBV6-6; clone size: .; J gene: TRBJ1-2; CDR3 protein: CASSPTGSVGLGYTF; CDR3 DNA: TGTGCCAGCAGCCCCACAGGGTCTGTCGGACTCGGCTACACCTTC
D gene: .; V gene: TRBV27; clone size: .; J gene: TRBJ1-2; CDR3 protein: CASSFLGGNGYTF; CDR3 DNA: TGTGCCAGCAGTTTTTTGGGGGGTAATGGCTACACCTTC
D gene: .; V gene: TRBV7-9; clone size: .; J gene: TRBJ2-2; CDR3 protein: CASTLTTGELFF; CDR3 DNA: TGTGCCAGCACCTTGACCACCGGGGAGCTGTTTTTT
D gene: .; V gene: TRBV5-1; clone size: .; J gene: TRBJ2-5; CDR3 protein: CASSLIPQETQYF; CDR3 DNA: TGCGCCAGCAGCTTGATTCCCCAAGAGACCCAGTACTTC
D gene: .; V gene: TRBV7-8; clone size: .; J gene: TRBJ2-5; CDR3 protein: CASSLGRGRETQYF; CDR3 DNA: TGTGCCAGCAGCTTAGGTCGGGGGCGGGAGACCCAGTACTTC
D gene: .; V gene: TRBV9; clone size: medium-sized; J gene: TRBJ1-1; CDR3 protein: CASSVGSGSAEAFF; CDR3 DNA: TGTGCCAGCAGCGTAGGGTCCGGGTCCGCTGAAGCTTTCTTT
D gene: .; V gene: TRBV28; clone size: medium-sized; J gene: TRBJ1-1; CDR3 protein: CASSLMARQEAFF; CDR3 DNA: TGTGCCAGCAGTTTAATGGCACGGCAAGAAGCTTTCTTT
D gene: .; V gene: TRBV7-6; clone size: .; J gene: TRBJ2-5; CDR3 protein: CASSLGVRDTAEEQYF; CDR3 DNA: TGTGCCAGCAGCTTAGGGGTTCGGGACACCGCGGAGGAGCAGTACTTC
D gene: .; V gene: TRBV27; clone size: .; J gene: TRBJ1-1; CDR3 protein: CASSLQGRTEAFF; CDR3 DNA: TGTGCCAGCAGTCTCCAGGGGAGGACTGAAGCTTTCTTT
D gene: TRBD1; V gene: TRBV27; clone size: .; J gene: TRBJ2-7; CDR3 protein: CASSLTGPSYEQYF; CDR3 DNA: TGTGCCAGCAGTTTGACAGGGCCTTCCTACGAGCAGTACTTC
D gene: .; V gene: TRBV5-1; clone size: .; J gene: TRBJ2-1; CDR3 protein: CASSLAMGGINEQFF; CDR3 DNA: TGCGCCAGCAGCTTGGCCATGGGTGGGATCAATGAGCAGTTCTTC
D gene: .; V gene: TRBV4-2; clone size: few; J gene: TRBJ1-5; CDR3 protein: CASSETGGGQPQHF; CDR3 DNA: TGTGCCAGCAGCGAAACGGGGGGCGGTCAGCCCCAGCATTTT
D gene: .; V gene: TRBV9; clone size: .; J gene: TRBJ1-1; CDR3 protein: CASSPYSRGIDTEAFF; CDR3 DNA: TGTGCCAGCAGCCCCTACTCCAGGGGAATTGACACTGAAGCTTTCTTT
D gene: .; V gene: TRBV30; clone size: .; J gene: TRBJ1-1; CDR3 protein: CAWSVGAGNTEAFF; CDR3 DNA: TGTGCCTGGAGTGTCGGGGCAGGGAACACTGAAGCTTTCTTT
D gene: .; V gene: TRBV6-1; clone size: .; J gene: TRBJ2-2; CDR3 protein: CASSDWTGELFF; CDR3 DNA: TGTGCCAGCAGTGATTGGACCGGGGAGCTGTTTTTT
D gene: TRBD1; V gene: TRBV2; clone size: .; J gene: TRBJ2-3; CDR3 protein: CASSETTGTGAVDTQYF; CDR3 DNA: TGTGCCAGCAGTGAAACTACCGGGACAGGGGCAGTAGATACGCAGTATTTT
D gene: TRBD1; V gene: TRBV2; clone size: .; J gene: TRBJ1-1; CDR3 protein: CASMAGGLTEAFF; CDR3 DNA: TGTGCCAGCATGGCAGGGGGCTTAACTGAAGCTTTCTTT
D gene: TRBD2; V gene: TRBV5-3; clone size: .; J gene: TRBJ2-7; CDR3 protein: CASSQEVAGAYEQYF; CDR3 DNA: TGTGCCAGCAGCCAAGAAGTAGCGGGGGCCTACGAGCAGTACTTC
D gene: .; V gene: TRBV4-1; clone size: .; J gene: TRBJ2-7; CDR3 protein: CASSQDESWALYEQYF; CDR3 DNA: TGCGCCAGCAGCCAAGATGAGAGTTGGGCCCTCTACGAGCAGTACTTC
D gene: .; V gene: TRBV19; clone size: .; J gene: TRBJ1-2; CDR3 protein: CASLQGRAYGYTF; CDR3 DNA: TGTGCCAGCTTACAGGGACGGGCCTATGGCTACACCTTC
D gene: .; V gene: TRBV27; clone size: .; J gene: TRBJ2-7; CDR3 protein: CASSLRQGRIDEQYF; CDR3 DNA: TGTGCCAGCAGTCTACGACAAGGGCGTATCGACGAGCAGTACTTC
D gene: .; V gene: TRBV5-3; clone size: medium-sized; J gene: TRBJ1-5; CDR3 protein: CARSPEGREGGNQPQHF; CDR3 DNA: TGTGCCAGAAGCCCGGAGGGCAGGGAGGGGGGCAATCAGCCCCAGCATTTT
D gene: .; V gene: TRBV30; clone size: .; J gene: TRBJ1-3; CDR3 protein: CAWRMGGGNTIYF; CDR3 DNA: TGTGCCTGGAGGATGGGAGGTGGAAACACCATATATTTT
D gene: TRBD2; V gene: TRBV7-8; clone size: .; J gene: TRBJ2-3; CDR3 protein: CASSLPYSGSTDTQYF; CDR3 DNA: TGTGCCAGCAGCTTACCGTATAGCGGGAGTACAGATACGCAGTATTTT
D gene: TRBD1; V gene: TRBV9; clone size: medium-sized; J gene: TRBJ1-1; CDR3 protein: CASSTQGRTEAFF; CDR3 DNA: TGTGCCAGCAGCACACAGGGGCGCACTGAAGCTTTCTTT
D gene: TRBD1; V gene: TRBV19; clone size: once; J gene: TRBJ1-1; CDR3 protein: CASSNIQGRNTEAFF; CDR3 DNA: TGTGCCAGTAGCAACATACAGGGGAGGAACACTGAAGCTTTCTTT
D gene: .; V gene: TRBV7-7; clone size: .; J gene: TRBJ2-7; CDR3 protein: CASSLGREGYEQYF; CDR3 DNA: TGTGCCAGCAGCTTGGGCAGGGAAGGCTACGAGCAGTACTTC
D gene: .; V gene: TRBV13; clone size: once; J gene: TRBJ2-7; CDR3 protein: CASSLGKSAYEQYF; CDR3 DNA: TGTGCCAGCAGCTTAGGAAAGTCAGCTTACGAGCAGTACTTC
D gene: .; V gene: TRBV14; clone size: medium-sized; J gene: TRBJ2-1; CDR3 protein: CASSQEGGNEQFF; CDR3 DNA: TGTGCCAGCAGCCAAGAGGGGGGCAATGAGCAGTTCTTC
D gene: TRBD1; V gene: TRBV15; clone size: .; J gene: TRBJ1-1; CDR3 protein: CATSPQQGGYTEAFF; CDR3 DNA: TGTGCCACCAGCCCTCAACAGGGGGGGTACACTGAAGCTTTCTTT
D gene: TRBD1; V gene: TRBV18; clone size: medium-sized; J gene: TRBJ2-7; CDR3 protein: CASSPPTGNSYEQYF; CDR3 DNA: TGTGCCAGCTCACCACCGACAGGGAACTCCTACGAGCAGTACTTC
D gene: TRBD1; V gene: TRBV4-1; clone size: .; J gene: TRBJ1-1; CDR3 protein: CASSRGQDTEAFF; CDR3 DNA: TGCGCCAGCAGCCGAGGACAGGACACTGAAGCTTTCTTT
D gene: .; V gene: TRBV27; clone size: .; J gene: TRBJ2-7; CDR3 protein: CASSLGPPHEQYF; CDR3 DNA: TGTGCCAGCAGTTTAGGTCCCCCCCACGAGCAGTACTTC
D gene: .; V gene: TRBV7-9; clone size: few; J gene: TRBJ1-2; CDR3 protein: CASRGGYGYTF; CDR3 DNA: TGTGCCAGCAGAGGGGGCTATGGCTACACCTTC